These T cell receptor beta chains were read from a single sample in a study of T cell repertoires in cytomegalovirus infection. Using its own MiXCR run on the reads, TCRdb lists one record per CDR3 protein. Here the sample spans roughly 340,000 distinct CDR3 sequences, 29% being singletons. The antigens of these receptors remain unknown. The sample consisted of cultured PBMCs, taken from culture after CMV antigen stimulation. The receptor set was obtained from a human donor in good health (CMV status not recorded). Some clones in this sample may be carry-over from other donors' samples. Both conserved end residues are part of each CDR3. D genes are given only for firm matches. Size values are once, few and many counts, or a class for expanded clones, and some rows have none.

D gene: TRBD1; clone size: .; V gene: TRBV27; J gene: TRBJ1-1; CDR3 protein: CASSSTGWWGSNTEAFF; CDR3 DNA: TGTGCCAGCAGTTCGACAGGGTGGTGGGGGTCGAACACTGAAGCTTTCTTT
D gene: TRBD2; clone size: few; V gene: TRBV7-2; J gene: TRBJ2-1; CDR3 protein: CASSSRGGGRARREQFF; CDR3 DNA: TGTGCCAGCAGCTCCCGGGGTGGCGGGAGGGCCCGTAGGGAGCAGTTCTTC
D gene: TRBD1; clone size: few; V gene: TRBV11-1; J gene: TRBJ2-3; CDR3 protein: CASSSPRSTGTGVVTQYF; CDR3 DNA: TGTGCCAGCAGCTCGCCACGCTCAACCGGGACAGGCGTAGTTACGCAGTATTTT
D gene: TRBD2; clone size: .; V gene: TRBV20-1; J gene: TRBJ2-3; CDR3 protein: CSARVGLADSSSTDTQYF; CDR3 DNA: TGCAGTGCTAGAGTGGGGCTAGCGGATTCCTCTAGCACAGATACGCAGTATTTT
D gene: TRBD1; clone size: .; V gene: TRBV27; J gene: TRBJ2-3; CDR3 protein: CASNRGADSSTDTQYF; CDR3 DNA: TGTGCCAGCAACAGGGGGGCAGACTCTAGCACAGATACGCAGTATTTT
D gene: .; clone size: once; V gene: TRBV24-1; J gene: TRBJ2-7; CDR3 protein: CATSGNTYEQYF; CDR3 DNA: TGTGCCACCAGTGGTAATACGTACGAGCAGTACTTC
D gene: .; clone size: .; V gene: TRBV12-3/TRBV12-4; J gene: TRBJ1-2; CDR3 protein: CASSRNTGLYGYTF; CDR3 DNA: TGTGCCAGCAGCCGAAATACAGGGCTCTATGGCTACACCTTC
D gene: .; clone size: .; V gene: TRBV15; J gene: TRBJ2-7; CDR3 protein: CATSWRLEDEQYF; CDR3 DNA: TGTGCCACCAGCTGGCGACTAGAGGACGAGCAGTACTTC
D gene: .; clone size: .; V gene: TRBV27; J gene: TRBJ1-2; CDR3 protein: CASSSRSANYGYTF; CDR3 DNA: TGTGCCAGCAGTTCCAGGTCTGCTAACTATGGCTACACCTTC
D gene: .; clone size: .; V gene: TRBV25-1; J gene: TRBJ2-7; CDR3 protein: CASSGRTLRTAEQYF; CDR3 DNA: TGTGCCAGCAGTGGAAGGACATTGCGAACGGCCGAGCAGTACTTC
D gene: .; clone size: .; V gene: TRBV6-5; J gene: TRBJ1-6; CDR3 protein: CASSSRPLRVHYSPLHF; CDR3 DNA: TGTGCCAGCAGTTCCAGACCCCTACGGGTCCACTATTCACCCCTCCACTTT
D gene: .; clone size: few; V gene: TRBV7-6; J gene: TRBJ1-5; CDR3 protein: CASSSEGTGRNQPQHF; CDR3 DNA: TGTGCCAGCAGCTCAGAGGGTACGGGGCGCAATCAGCCCCAGCATTTT
D gene: TRBD2; clone size: .; V gene: TRBV28; J gene: TRBJ2-7; CDR3 protein: CASSPRASGMGSGEQYF; CDR3 DNA: TGTGCCAGCAGTCCTCGGGCTAGCGGGATGGGGAGTGGAGAGCAGTACTTC
D gene: TRBD1; clone size: .; V gene: TRBV10-3; J gene: TRBJ2-7; CDR3 protein: CAISATGGTGVSYEQYF; CDR3 DNA: TGTGCCATCAGTGCTACCGGTGGGACAGGGGTTTCCTACGAGCAGTACTTC
D gene: TRBD2; clone size: few; V gene: TRBV7-3; J gene: TRBJ2-1; CDR3 protein: CASSPPAGGPHEQFF; CDR3 DNA: TGTGCCAGCAGCCCTCCGGCGGGAGGGCCGCATGAGCAGTTCTTC
D gene: TRBD1; clone size: .; V gene: TRBV5-1; J gene: TRBJ1-2; CDR3 protein: CASSLSGQVLYGYTF; CDR3 DNA: TGCGCCAGCAGCTTGTCGGGACAGGTCCTCTATGGCTACACCTTC
D gene: .; clone size: .; V gene: TRBV19; J gene: TRBJ1-1; CDR3 protein: CASSILTGRRVNTEAFF; CDR3 DNA: TGTGCCAGTAGTATTCTAACAGGACGGAGGGTGAACACTGAAGCTTTCTTT
D gene: .; clone size: many; V gene: TRBV7-2; J gene: TRBJ2-7; CDR3 protein: CASSFGTIMGEQYF; CDR3 DNA: TGTGCCAGCAGCTTTGGCACGATAATGGGCGAGCAGTACTTC
D gene: .; clone size: .; V gene: TRBV19; J gene: TRBJ1-6; CDR3 protein: CASSLRHSDSPLHF; CDR3 DNA: TGTGCCAGTAGCCTTCGACACTCGGATTCACCCCTCCACTTT
D gene: TRBD1; clone size: .; V gene: TRBV27; J gene: TRBJ1-2; CDR3 protein: CASSHSPGQGAFNYGYTF; CDR3 DNA: TGTGCCAGCAGCCACAGCCCGGGACAGGGGGCATTTAACTATGGCTACACCTTC
D gene: .; clone size: .; V gene: TRBV7-9; J gene: TRBJ1-5; CDR3 protein: CASRSMTGPGSNQPQHF; CDR3 DNA: TGTGCCAGCAGGTCCATGACAGGCCCGGGGAGCAATCAGCCCCAGCATTTT
D gene: TRBD1; clone size: once; V gene: TRBV19; J gene: TRBJ2-1; CDR3 protein: CATRPGQGVGGPYNEQFF; CDR3 DNA: TGTGCCACCCGGCCGGGACAGGGAGTAGGGGGTCCGTACAATGAGCAGTTCTTC
D gene: TRBD2; clone size: .; V gene: TRBV12-3/TRBV12-4; J gene: TRBJ2-7; CDR3 protein: CASGSNSGGAREQYF; CDR3 DNA: TGTGCCAGCGGTTCCAATAGCGGGGGGGCTCGAGAGCAGTACTTC
D gene: .; clone size: few; V gene: TRBV20-1; J gene: TRBJ2-2; CDR3 protein: CSARYGASGELFF; CDR3 DNA: TGCAGTGCTAGATACGGGGCGAGCGGGGAGCTGTTTTTT
D gene: .; clone size: few; V gene: TRBV28; J gene: TRBJ2-1; CDR3 protein: CASHPGVASAYLLSYNEQFF; CDR3 DNA: TGTGCCAGCCACCCCGGGGTAGCTAGCGCGTACCTACTCTCCTACAATGAGCAGTTCTTC
D gene: .; clone size: .; V gene: TRBV7-8; J gene: TRBJ2-1; CDR3 protein: CASSLVPDHNEQFF; CDR3 DNA: TGTGCCAGCAGCTTAGTGCCCGACCACAATGAGCAGTTCTTC
D gene: TRBD1; clone size: .; V gene: TRBV28; J gene: TRBJ1-3; CDR3 protein: CASSIRTGHSGNTIYF; CDR3 DNA: TGTGCCAGCAGTATTCGGACAGGGCACTCTGGAAACACCATATATTTT
D gene: .; clone size: .; V gene: TRBV29-1; J gene: TRBJ2-1; CDR3 protein: CSVLGEGGEQFF; CDR3 DNA: TGCAGCGTCCTTGGGGAGGGGGGTGAGCAGTTCTTC
D gene: TRBD1; clone size: .; V gene: TRBV20-1; J gene: TRBJ2-3; CDR3 protein: CSADRGHDTQYF; CDR3 DNA: TGCAGCGCAGACAGGGGGCACGATACGCAGTATTTT
D gene: .; clone size: .; V gene: TRBV25-1; J gene: TRBJ1-6; CDR3 protein: CASRNLQGSPLHF; CDR3 DNA: TGTGCCAGCCGCAACCTACAGGGCTCACCCCTCCACTTT
D gene: TRBD2; clone size: few; V gene: TRBV10-3; J gene: TRBJ2-5; CDR3 protein: CAISDPITGGGETQYF; CDR3 DNA: TGTGCCATCAGTGACCCTATCACCGGGGGGGGAGAGACCCAGTACTTC
D gene: .; clone size: few; V gene: TRBV7-9; J gene: TRBJ1-1; CDR3 protein: CASSSSSPGGRAFF; CDR3 DNA: TGTGCCAGCAGTTCCTCCAGCCCCGGGGGCCGGGCTTTCTTT
D gene: .; clone size: .; V gene: TRBV28; J gene: TRBJ1-5; CDR3 protein: CASSLSGNGNQPQHF; CDR3 DNA: TGTGCCAGCAGCTTGAGTGGGAACGGCAATCAGCCCCAGCATTTT
D gene: .; clone size: .; V gene: TRBV28; J gene: TRBJ1-2; CDR3 protein: CASSLTEYGYNF; CDR3 DNA: TGTGCCAGCAGCCTCACGGAATATGGCTACAACTTC
D gene: .; clone size: .; V gene: TRBV7-6; J gene: TRBJ1-6; CDR3 protein: CASSPLGPEGDNSPLHF; CDR3 DNA: TGTGCCAGCAGCCCTCTAGGGCCGGAGGGGGATAATTCACCCCTCCACTTT
D gene: .; clone size: .; V gene: TRBV27; J gene: TRBJ2-7; CDR3 protein: CASSPPGRGASYEQYF; CDR3 DNA: TGTGCCAGCAGTCCCCCGGGCAGGGGGGCTTCCTACGAGCAGTACTTC
D gene: TRBD1; clone size: .; V gene: TRBV5-1; J gene: TRBJ2-7; CDR3 protein: CASSLTGGQGEQYF; CDR3 DNA: TGCGCCAGCAGCTTGACAGGGGGCCAAGGCGAGCAGTACTTC
D gene: .; clone size: .; V gene: TRBV6-2/TRBV6-3; J gene: TRBJ2-2; CDR3 protein: CASRFNTGELFF; CDR3 DNA: TGTGCCAGCAGATTTAACACCGGGGAGCTGTTTTTT
D gene: .; clone size: few; V gene: TRBV7-8; J gene: TRBJ1-5; CDR3 protein: CASSPPGWANQPQHF; CDR3 DNA: TGTGCCAGCAGCCCCCCCGGTTGGGCCAATCAGCCCCAGCATTTT
D gene: TRBD2; clone size: few; V gene: TRBV7-2; J gene: TRBJ2-7; CDR3 protein: CASSLGLVGVEQYF; CDR3 DNA: TGTGCCAGCAGCTTGGGACTAGTTGGGGTCGAGCAGTACTTC
D gene: .; clone size: .; V gene: TRBV6-1; J gene: TRBJ1-1; CDR3 protein: CASSGQRAGSTEAFF; CDR3 DNA: TGTGCCAGCAGTGGCCAGAGGGCCGGGAGTACTGAAGCTTTCTTT
D gene: TRBD2; clone size: .; V gene: TRBV28; J gene: TRBJ2-6; CDR3 protein: CASSSTSGRAIGANVLTF; CDR3 DNA: TGTGCCAGCAGTTCTACTAGCGGGAGGGCCATTGGGGCCAACGTCCTGACTTTC
D gene: TRBD1; clone size: few; V gene: TRBV7-2; J gene: TRBJ2-7; CDR3 protein: CASSHQGDLLLMYEQYF; CDR3 DNA: TGTGCCAGCAGCCACCAGGGGGACCTTCTCCTTATGTACGAGCAGTACTTC
D gene: TRBD2; clone size: once; V gene: TRBV20-1; J gene: TRBJ2-1; CDR3 protein: CSAGGTSGRNNEQFF; CDR3 DNA: TGCAGTGCTGGCGGGACTAGCGGGAGGAATAATGAGCAGTTCTTC
D gene: .; clone size: .; V gene: TRBV14; J gene: TRBJ1-2; CDR3 protein: CASSQDRRGSYYGYTF; CDR3 DNA: TGTGCCAGCAGCCAAGATCGCCGGGGGAGTTACTATGGCTACACCTTC
D gene: .; clone size: .; V gene: TRBV19; J gene: TRBJ1-6; CDR3 protein: CASSVGPQINSPLHF; CDR3 DNA: TGTGCCAGTAGCGTCGGCCCGCAGATTAATTCACCCCTCCACTTT
D gene: TRBD1; clone size: many; V gene: TRBV7-2; J gene: TRBJ2-7; CDR3 protein: CASSPGQFYEQYF; CDR3 DNA: TGTGCCAGCAGCCCGGGACAGTTCTACGAGCAGTACTTC